This TCR beta chain was observed in a study of blood T cell repertoires in COVID-19. Produced via immunoSEQ multiplex PCR; TCRdb's table is partial and in-frame only. The data contain 150,000 to 200,000 clones, about four fifths of them singletons. This clone was seen only a few times. This clonotype was obtained from a man between 65 and 85 years old with active or convalescent COVID-19. The sequenced sample consisted of peripheral blood.

The CDR3 is CASSPGTSGRYGLETQYF. CDR3 nucleotides: TGTGCCAGCTCACCAGGGACTAGCGGGAGATACGGTCTAGAGACCCAGTACTTC. This chain joins TRBV18 and TRBJ2-5; 14 bases are shared with TRBD2. The CDR3 runs to 18 residues. The germline CDR1 and CDR2 sequences are KGHSH and LQKENI. With V trimmed by 2 bases and J by 4 bases, 9 bases remained unmatched.